The 5 T cell receptor beta chains below were found in one sample sequenced in a study of chemoradiotherapy in HPV16-positive cancers. Measured with immunoSEQ multiplex PCR; TCRdb has only the in-frame clones, and not every one. Among about 24,000 clones listed, roughly 90% were seen once. The specimen was blood, collected from a patient who underwent chemoradiotherapy. The receptors come from a human donor with HPV-associated anogenital cancer.

This clone was seen a handful of times. The chain has TRBV19 and TRBJ1-6, with 11 bases fitting TRBD1. The germline V gene encodes CDR1 LNHDA and CDR2 SQIVND (reference sequence). This CDR3 comprises 13 residues. Trimming cost V 7 bases and J 14 bases; bases outside gene matches: 7. CDR3 nucleotide sequence: TGTGCCAGTATCCGGACAGGGGGCGAGTCCCTCCACTTT. Translation gives CASIRTGGESLHF.

This clone was found once. This chain links TRBV5-1 with TRBJ1-6; D is unclear. Germline values: CDR1 SGHRS, CDR2 YFSETQ. CDR3 length: 16 residues. Between the trimmed V and J ends, which lost 2 bases and 9 bases, there was a span of 18 bases. CDR3 region: CASSFSSGSPGSPLHF. CDR3 DNA: TGCGCCAGCAGCTTCTCCTCCGGGTCCCCAGGTTCACCCCTCCACTTT.

CDR3 sequence: CASTGEGSRNQPQHF. The CDR3 DNA is TGTGCCAGCACCGGGGAGGGAAGTAGAAATCAGCCCCAGCATTTT. This sequence joins TRBV6-6 and TRBJ1-5, with D unclear. The CDR3 length is 15 residues. Deletions cut 7 bases from V and 4 bases from J, with 17 bases between. Germline V gene sequence: CDR1 MNHNY, CDR2 SVGAGI (reference sequence).

The V and J genes are TRBV5-4 and TRBJ1-2, with TRBD1 matching over 9 bases. Germline values: CDR1 SGHNT, CDR2 YYREEE (reference sequence). The CDR3 totals 15 residues. The V gene end was trimmed by 4 bases and the J gene end by 7 bases; junction bases not matched to a gene: 11. The CDR3 is CASSTKGTGFFGYTF. The CDR3 DNA follows: TGTGCCAGCAGCACCAAGGGGACAGGGTTCTTTGGCTACACCTTC.

The rearrangement uses TRBV9 and TRBJ1-2; TRBD1 matches at 9 bases. The ends lost 0 bases at V and 6 bases at J; junction bases unmatched: 6. CDR3 length: 15 residues. Germline CDR1 is SGDLS and CDR2 is YYNGEE. The CDR3 DNA sequence: TGTGCCAGCAGCGTAGGGGACAGGGTGCTCGATGGCTACACCTTC. Its protein product is CASSVGDRVLDGYTF. The variable domain in full, completed from reference TRBV9 and TRBJ1-2, reads DSGVTQTPKHLITATGQRVTLRCSPRSGDLSVYWYQQSLDQGLQFLIQYYNGEERAKGNILERFSAQQFPDLHSELNLSSLELGDSALYFCASSVGDRVLDGYTFGSGTRLTVV.